A single sample gave rise to the 22 T cell receptor beta chains below, sequenced in a study of T cells after yellow fever vaccination. TCRdb itself ran the 5' RACE reads through MiXCR, one entry per CDR3 protein. This sample has over 300,000 distinct CDR3 sequences, with 6.8% found just once. Here the sequenced sample was PBMCs, taken about 41 days after the first yellow fever vaccination. These receptors all come from a man in his late teens or twenties who received the YFV17D yellow fever vaccine.

The chain links TRBV20-1 to TRBJ2-2; 7 positions agree with TRBD1. V gave up 5 bases and J gave up 5 bases; unmatched junction bases: 8. The CDR3 contains 14 residues. CDR1 DFQATT and CDR2 SNEGSKA come from the germline V gene (reference sequence). The CDR3 loop is CSAQTGAWTGELFF. CDR3 coding DNA: TGCAGTGCTCAAACAGGGGCGTGGACCGGGGAGCTGTTTTTT.

Details on this clonotype: An end of the junction does not agree with germline; a read error may underlie this. The chain employs TRBV6-1 and TRBJ2-5; TRBD2 aligns across 10 bases. Germline V gene lookup returns CDR1 MNHNS and CDR2 SASEGT. CDR3 length: 15 amino acids. CDR3 sequence: CASSKAGGAGWTQYF. The DNA of the CDR3 is TGTGCCAGCAGTAAAGCGGGGGGGGCCGGTTGGACCCAGTACTTC.

A few counts support this clonotype. This chain connects TRBV10-3 to TRBJ2-1; tentative D call: TRBD2 (5 bases). Germline CDR1 ENHRY, CDR2 SYGVKD. V was clipped by 3 bases and J by 0 bases, with 9 bases between them. The CDR3 is made up of 15 amino acids. The CDR3 nucleotides read TGTGCCATCAGTGACGGGGAGAGCTCCTACAATGAGCAGTTCTTC. It specifies CAISDGESSYNEQFF.

This clonotype was seen ten or more times. The chain's CDR3 is CSARDPMSLAKNIQYF. For the CDR3, the DNA is TGCAGTGCTAGAGATCCCATGTCGCTAGCCAAAAACATTCAGTACTTC. V is TRBV20-1 and J is TRBJ2-4; D remains unclear. The CDR3 covers 16 residues. CDR1 DFQATT and CDR2 SNEGSKA come from the germline V gene (reference sequence). Trimming removed 0 bases at V and 0 bases at J, with 12 bases between.

This clonotype occurred a few times. The chain combines TRBV7-2 with TRBJ2-3; D is ambiguous. V lost 1 base and J lost 5, with 13 bases in between. Germline V CDR1 and CDR2: SGHTA, FQGNSA. The CDR3 contains 15 residues. The CDR3 region has the DNA TGTGCCAGCAGCTTAGGGTTTACAGTTAGAGATACGCAGTATTTT. Translated, it gives CASSLGFTVRDTQYF.

Only a few counts were recorded for this clonotype. V and J are TRBV10-3 and TRBJ2-3, with D maybe TRBD1 (5 bases). The CDR3 length is 15 residues. V lost 0 bases, J lost 7 bases, and 14 bases lay in between. Per germline, CDR1 ENHRY and CDR2 SYGVKD. CDR3 loop: CAISESKQEIHTQYF. The DNA for the CDR3 is TGTGCCATCAGTGAGTCGAAACAGGAGATTCATACGCAGTATTTT.

This clonotype was seen a few times. The V gene is TRBV18, the J gene TRBJ2-2; TRBD1 matches 9 bases. CDR3 length: 16 amino acids. V trimming: 0 bases; J trimming: 1 base; junction bases outside the gene matches: 0. The germline V gene encodes CDR1 KGHSH and CDR2 LQKENI. CDR3 bases: TGTGCCAGCTCACCACCGGGACAGGGGAACACCGGGGAGCTGTTTTTT. It yields the protein CASSPPGQGNTGELFF.

This clonotype was detected a few times. The genes are TRBV5-1 and TRBJ2-6, with D uncertain. The CDR3 has 16 residues. Germline assignment: CDR1 SGHRS and CDR2 YFSETQ. The V end was cut by 4 bases, the J end by 0 bases, with 11 bases between. The CDR3 is CASSLPTSSGANVLTF. In nucleotides, the CDR3 is TGCGCCAGCAGCCTACCTACAAGCTCTGGGGCCAACGTCCTGACTTTC.

This clonotype has a count of ten or more. The CDR3 spells CASSLGGYNSPLHF. The CDR3 DNA reads as TGTGCCAGCAGTTTAGGTGGATATAATTCACCCCTCCACTTT. The V and J genes are TRBV12-3 or TRBV12-4 and TRBJ1-6; no clear D. The length of the CDR3 is 14 residues. V was shortened by 1 base and J by 4 bases, with 5 bases between the two germline ends.

At least ten counts were recorded for this clonotype. V and J are TRBV7-9 and TRBJ2-3; D unresolved. The germline V gene has CDR1 SEHNR and CDR2 FQNEAQ (reference sequence). V was clipped by 5 bases and J by 6 bases, with 12 bases between them. The CDR3 contains 13 residues. CDR3 in amino acids: CASSQPLVDTQYF. CDR3 sequence (DNA): TGTGCCAGCAGCCAACCCTTGGTGGATACGCAGTATTTT.

This clonotype was counted only a few times. This CDR3 is CASSTSRSSNYGYTF. CDR3 sequence (DNA): TGTGCCAGCAGCACCTCCCGCAGTTCTAACTATGGCTACACCTTC. The chain couples TRBV7-9 to TRBJ1-2; no clear D gene. Germline V gene data show CDR1 as SEHNR and CDR2 as FQNEAQ (reference sequence). The ends were cut back, 5 bases at V and 0 bases at J, with 13 bases in the middle. The CDR3 sequence is 15 residues long.

The J gene is TRBJ2-7, the V gene TRBV10-3; TRBD1 agrees at 8 bases. Germline CDR1 and CDR2: ENHRY and SYGVKD. This CDR3 has 17 amino acids. The junction had 12 bases not matched to a gene; V was cut back by 2 bases and J by 3 bases. CDR3 nucleotide sequence: TGTGCCATCAGTGAGACAACCGGACAGGGAGGCCTCTACGAGCAGTACGTC. Protein sequence: CAISETTGQGGLYEQYV.

This clonotype has only a few counts. The genes are TRBV28 and TRBJ1-2; D call uncertain. Per germline, CDR1 MDHEN and CDR2 SYDVKM. The CDR3 has 17 residues. With 6 bases removed from V and 0 bases from J, the gap between germline ends came to 20 bases. DNA for the CDR3: TGTGCCAGCAGCGAGACGGGAGGTGGGTCAGCTAACTATGGCTACACCTTC. This codes for CASSETGGGSANYGYTF.

This clonotype came up many times. This sequence joins TRBV25-1 and TRBJ1-2; a weak D match, TRBD1 (5 bases). This CDR3 has 12 amino acids. Germline CDR1 reads MGHDK; CDR2 reads SYGVNS. Trimming pared 6 bases from V and 5 bases from J, leaving 10 bases between. This CDR3 is CASSDWGYGYTF. CDR3 nucleotide sequence: TGTGCCAGCAGCGACTGGGGGTATGGCTACACCTTC.

The J gene is TRBJ2-3, the V gene TRBV7-6, with D perhaps TRBD1 (5 bases). Per germline, CDR1 SGHVS and CDR2 FNYEAQ. There are 17 residues in the CDR3. V was trimmed by 0 bases and J by 1 base, leaving 14 bases between them. For the CDR3, the DNA is TGTGCCAGCAGCTTAGCGATGGCAGGGTGGGGCACAGATACGCAGTATTTT. Residues: CASSLAMAGWGTDTQYF.

The table lists this clonotype with many counts. The chain has TRBV7-2 and TRBJ1-2, with D tentatively TRBD1 (5 bases). V dropped 0 bases and J dropped 5 bases, with 16 bases sitting between them. Germline V CDR1 and CDR2: SGHTA, FQGNSA. The CDR3 has 16 amino acids. The CDR3 region is CASSLARGDRGYGYTF. As DNA, the CDR3 is TGTGCCAGCAGCTTAGCGAGAGGGGACCGGGGGTATGGCTACACCTTC.

As DNA, the CDR3 is TGTGCCAGCAGCTTAGACGGGGACAGGCTCAACGAGCAGTACTTC. This translates into CASSLDGDRLNEQYF. The V and J genes are TRBV11-2 and TRBJ2-7, with 8 bases lining up with TRBD1. CDR3 length: 15 residues. Unmatched junction bases numbered 6, after V lost 0 bases and J lost 5 bases. The germline V gene encodes CDR1 SGHAT and CDR2 FQNNGV. The full variable domain, rest sourced from reference TRBV11-2 and TRBJ2-7, is EAGVAQSPRYKIIEKRQSVAFWCNPISGHATLYWYQQILGQGPKLLIQFQNNGVVDDSQLPKDRFSAERLKGVDSTLKIQPAKLEDSAVYLCASSLDGDRLNEQYFGPGTRLTVT.

This clonotype was detected a few times. The chain employs TRBV7-9 and TRBJ2-3; the match to TRBD2 covers 11 bases. Per germline, CDR1 SEHNR and CDR2 FQNEAQ (reference sequence). Germline trimming cut 10 bases from V and 4 bases from J; bases unmatched to any gene: 10. The CDR3 covers 15 residues. The CDR3 DNA follows: TGTGCCACCGGCCGGGTAGCGGGGGGGGCAGATACGCAGTATTTT. This encodes CATGRVAGGADTQYF.

The rearrangement joins TRBV10-3 to TRBJ2-3, with 16 bases fitting TRBD2. Germline V gene lookup returns CDR1 ENHRY and CDR2 SYGVKD. CDR3 length: 21 residues. The junction had 17 bases not matched to a gene; V was cut back by 6 bases and J by 2 bases. The CDR3 here is CAIRMGLAGGQPKLLTDTQYF. Here the CDR3 DNA reads TGTGCCATCAGGATGGGACTAGCGGGGGGGCAACCCAAACTTCTCACAGATACGCAGTATTTT.

The sample holds a few counts of this clonotype. The chain combines TRBV18 with TRBJ2-6; D gene unclear. The germline V gene has CDR1 KGHSH and CDR2 LQKENI. Trimming took off 6 bases at V and 2 bases at J, with 14 bases between the two ends. This CDR3 comprises 16 residues. The CDR3 bases are TGTGCCAGCTCGCCTTCTCCCGCTACTGGGGCCAACGTCCTGACTTTC. Amino acids: CASSPSPATGANVLTF. The full variable domain, in which reference TRBV18 and TRBJ2-6 provide the parts outside the CDR3, is NAGVMQNPRHLVRRRGQEARLRCSPMKGHSHVYWYRQLPEEGLKFMVYLQKENIIDESGMPKERFSAEFPKEGPSILRIQQVVRGDSAAYFCASSPSPATGANVLTFGAGSRLTVL.

Many counts were recorded for this clonotype. This chain joins TRBV14 and TRBJ2-1; D gene uncertain. The CDR3 is 17 residues long. V dropped 4 bases and J dropped 8 bases, with 24 bases sitting between them. CDR1 and CDR2 (germline): SGHDN, FVKESK. CDR3 coding DNA: TGTGCCAGCAGCCCCACTCGGGCCAGCCGCTTATGGCATGAGCAGTTCTTC. The encoded protein is CASSPTRASRLWHEQFF.

This clonotype was counted a few times. The J gene is TRBJ1-5, the V gene TRBV7-9; possibly TRBD1 for D (5 bases). There are 17 residues in the CDR3. Germline CDR1 reads SEHNR; CDR2 reads FQNEAQ (reference sequence). V was trimmed by 3 bases and J by 0 bases, leaving 15 bases between them. The CDR3: CASSFHAGSYSNQPQHF. Here the CDR3 DNA reads TGTGCCAGCAGCTTTCACGCAGGGTCTTATAGCAATCAGCCCCAGCATTTT. The whole variable domain, remainder taken from reference TRBV7-9 and TRBJ1-5, is DTGVSQNPRHKITKRGQNVTFRCDPISEHNRLYWYRQTLGQGPEFLTYFQNEAQLEKSRLLSDRFSAERPKGSFSTLEIQRTEQGDSAMYLCASSFHAGSYSNQPQHFGDGTRLSIL.